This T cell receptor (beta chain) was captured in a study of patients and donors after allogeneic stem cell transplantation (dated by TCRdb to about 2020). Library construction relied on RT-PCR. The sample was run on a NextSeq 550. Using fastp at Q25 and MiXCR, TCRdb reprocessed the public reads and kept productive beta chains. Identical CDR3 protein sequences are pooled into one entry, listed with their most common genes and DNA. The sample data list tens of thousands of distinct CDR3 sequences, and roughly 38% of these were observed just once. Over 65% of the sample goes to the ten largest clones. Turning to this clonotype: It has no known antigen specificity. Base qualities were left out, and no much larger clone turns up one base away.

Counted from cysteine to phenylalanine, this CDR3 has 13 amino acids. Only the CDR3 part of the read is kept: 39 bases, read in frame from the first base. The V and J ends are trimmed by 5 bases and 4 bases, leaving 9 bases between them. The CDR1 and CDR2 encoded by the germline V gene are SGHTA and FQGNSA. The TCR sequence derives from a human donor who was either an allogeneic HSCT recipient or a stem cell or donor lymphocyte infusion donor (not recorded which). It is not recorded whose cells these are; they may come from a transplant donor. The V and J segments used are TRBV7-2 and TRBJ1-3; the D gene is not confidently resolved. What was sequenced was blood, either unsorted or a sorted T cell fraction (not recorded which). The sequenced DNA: TGTGCCAGCAGCATCGTACCAGGAAACACCATATATTTT. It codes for CASSIVPGNTIYF.